This TCR beta chain emerged from a study of T cells in Graves' hyperthyroidism and ophthalmopathy. Study outcomes and limitations: Ophthalmopathy was model-predicted a median approximately 6.4 months pre-onset. Ophthalmopathy stood apart from stable hyperthyroidism in a 13 V-J model.

Diagnoses rested on clinical symptoms, serum thyroxine and TRAb, thyroid ultrasound and orbital computed tomography. Fresh peripheral blood, more than 8 ml of it, supplied the PBMCs. Per the germline V gene, CDR1 is LGHDT and CDR2 is YNNKEL (reference sequence). The CDR3 sequence is 15 residues long. The V end lost 1 base, the J end lost 5 bases, and 15 bases lay between the germline ends. The source material, RNA transcripts, was used to amplify TCR beta CDR3 regions. HTBI primers were used for first-round RT-PCR of the TCR CDR3. MiXCR, applied by TCRdb to the multiplex PCR reads, yields one record per CDR3 protein. Among around 500,000 distinct CDR3 sequences, about 15% were seen once, and the ten largest hold approximately 15%. Many counts were recorded for this clonotype. No antigen is known for it.

The receptor's source is a woman aged 40 to 50 with Graves' hyperthyroidism. The sample comprised blood. The chain employs TRBV3-1 and TRBJ2-7; D may be TRBD1 or TRBD2 (6 bases each). Here the CDR3 reads CASSQGQLRGHEQYF. Here the CDR3 DNA reads TGTGCCAGCAGCCAAGGACAGCTCCGGGGGCACGAGCAGTACTTC.